The 29 T cell receptor beta chains listed next were all sequenced from one sample in a study of blood T cell repertoires in COVID-19. This table comes from immunoSEQ multiplex PCR, and its TCRdb copy is limited to in-frame clones, with some not included. Here the sample spans 25,000 to 35,000 clones, approximately 92% being singletons. The sample was peripheral blood. The receptor source for this set is a man older than 75 with acute or convalescent COVID-19.

The V call is TRBV2, the J call TRBJ1-4; 9 positions agree with TRBD1. The germline gives CDR1 SNHLY, CDR2 FYNNEI. V lost 8 bases and J lost 6; bases outside the gene matches: 7. CDR3 length: 14 residues. The CDR3 sequence: CASVWGQGDEKLFF. CDR3 bases: TGTGCCAGCGTATGGGGACAGGGAGATGAAAAACTGTTTTTT.

The chain links TRBV6-6 to TRBJ1-4; D perhaps matches TRBD1 (6 bases). V was cut by 2 bases and J by 0 bases, with 10 bases left in between. This CDR3 is 16 amino acids long. Germline V gene sequence: CDR1 MNHNY, CDR2 SVGAGI (reference sequence). DNA of the CDR3: TGTGCCAGCAGTTACGGGACATACGCAACTAATGAAAAACTGTTTTTT. Translating gives CASSYGTYATNEKLFF.

The chain joins TRBV28 to TRBJ1-1; 9 bases line up with TRBD1. Per germline, CDR1 MDHEN and CDR2 SYDVKM. V was pared by 6 bases and J by 5 bases, with 10 bases of the junction left unmatched. The CDR3 runs 15 residues. The CDR3 DNA sequence: TGTGCCAGCAGATCACAGGGGGCATATGGAACTGAAGCTTTCTTT. Translation gives CASRSQGAYGTEAFF.

This chain joins TRBV10-3 and TRBJ2-5; tentatively, D is TRBD2 (5 bases). Trimming took 3 bases from V and 5 from J, leaving 10 bases between them. The germline gives CDR1 ENHRY, CDR2 SYGVKD. The CDR3 runs to 13 residues. CDR3 in amino acids: CAISDGVAETQYF. Here the CDR3 DNA reads TGTGCCATCAGTGACGGGGTTGCGGAGACCCAGTACTTC.

This chain uses TRBV19 with TRBJ2-3; maybe TRBD1 (6 bases). V was pared by 1 base and J by 3 bases, with 11 bases between. The CDR3 has 15 residues. Germline V gene sequence: CDR1 LNHDA, CDR2 SQIVND (reference sequence). This CDR3 is CASSIGRGGTDTQYF. The CDR3 nucleotides read TGTGCCAGTAGTATAGGCAGGGGTGGGACAGATACGCAGTATTTT.

Here the CDR3 DNA reads TGTGCCAGCAGTTACCCAACGACTAGCATGGCCGGGGAGCTGTTTTTT. The encoded protein is CASSYPTTSMAGELFF. V usage is TRBV6-2 or TRBV6-3 and J usage is TRBJ2-2; 7 bases are a match to TRBD2. From germline, CDR1 is MNHEY and CDR2 SVGEGT. This CDR3 region has 16 residues. V lost 2 bases to trimming and J lost 6 bases; unmatched junction nucleotides: 9.

CDR3 protein: CASRSDRVDEQYF. As DNA, the CDR3 is TGTGCCAGCAGGTCTGACAGGGTCGACGAGCAGTACTTC. V is TRBV6-5 and J is TRBJ2-7; 7 bases fit TRBD1. The CDR3 has 13 residues. V shed 6 bases and J 5 bases; nucleotides not matched to a gene: 7. Per germline, CDR1 MNHEY and CDR2 SVGAGI.

The V and J genes are TRBV9 and TRBJ1-5; TRBD1 matches at 8 bases. This CDR3 is 15 amino acids long. J was trimmed by 7 bases and V by 4 bases; bases with no gene match: 10. The germline gives CDR1 SGDLS, CDR2 YYNGEE. CDR3 residues: CASSPGQGDDQPQHF. The CDR3 region has the DNA TGTGCCAGCAGCCCAGGACAGGGAGATGACCAGCCCCAGCATTTT.

The J gene is TRBJ1-2, the V gene TRBV10-1, with D perhaps TRBD1 (6 bases). Germline loops: CDR1 WNHNN, CDR2 SYGVQD (reference sequence). Trimming cost V 2 bases and J 5 bases, with 15 bases left between them. The CDR3 is 15 residues long. CDR3 amino acids: CASSEPPGDGYGYTF. The CDR3 region has the DNA TGCGCCAGCAGTGAGCCCCCAGGGGACGGGTATGGCTACACCTTC.

The CDR3 nucleotides read TGTGCCAGTAGGACCACCGGGACAGCTACAACTAATGAAAAACTGTTTTTT. Protein product: CASRTTGTATTNEKLFF. The chain joins TRBV19 to TRBJ1-4; 7 bases agree with TRBD1. V shed 6 bases, J shed 0 bases, and the junction held 10 bases outside the gene matches. CDR3 size: 17 residues. CDR1 and CDR2 (germline): LNHDA, SQIVND (reference sequence).

The rearrangement joins TRBV5-1 to TRBJ1-4; TRBD1 aligns across 7 bases. Germline V gene lookup returns CDR1 SGHRS and CDR2 YFSETQ. The CDR3 is made up of 15 amino acids. V lost 4 bases to trimming and J lost 1 base; unmatched junction nucleotides: 4. The CDR3 region has the DNA TGCGCCAGCAGCCGGGACAGTGGAACTAATGAAAAACTGTTTTTT. This sequence encodes CASSRDSGTNEKLFF.

The chain uses TRBV24-1 and TRBJ1-1, with unresolved D. The germline V gene encodes CDR1 KGHDR and CDR2 SFDVKD. The CDR3 totals 14 residues. The V gene lost 5 bases and the J gene lost 0 bases, with 9 bases spanning the gap. The CDR3 region has the DNA TGTGCCACCAGTGGCGGTGGGTTGAACACTGAAGCTTTCTTT. Protein sequence: CATSGGGLNTEAFF.

V and J are TRBV2 and TRBJ2-2; D gene unclear. The V gene's germline CDR1 is SNHLY and CDR2 FYNNEI. CDR3 length equals 12 residues. The germline V and J ends were trimmed by 7 bases and 7 bases, with 10 bases remaining between them. This CDR3 is CASKLMSGELFF. DNA for the CDR3: TGTGCCAGCAAGTTAATGAGCGGGGAGCTGTTTTTT.

This chain joins TRBV12-3 or TRBV12-4 and TRBJ2-7; D may be TRBD2 (6 bases). The CDR3 is 11 residues long. Trimming took 4 bases from V and 9 from J, leaving 10 bases between them. As DNA, the CDR3 is TGTGCCAGCAGTTCGGGAGACAGGCAGTACTTC. Translating it yields CASSSGDRQYF.

This chain links TRBV28 with TRBJ1-4; TRBD1 agrees at 7 bases. Germline loops: CDR1 MDHEN, CDR2 SYDVKM. This CDR3 contains 13 residues. Losses at the gene ends were 6 bases for V and 5 bases for J; bases not matched to a gene: 3. The CDR3 DNA reads as TGTGCCAGCAGGTCGACAGGGAATGAAAAACTGTTTTTT. This encodes CASRSTGNEKLFF.

The chain has TRBV12-3 or TRBV12-4 and TRBJ2-7, with TRBD1 matching over 10 bases. The J segment lost 6 bases and the V segment lost 5 bases, leaving 4 bases of the junction unmatched. This CDR3 spans 13 amino acids. In DNA form, the CDR3 reads TGTGCCAGCAGTCGGGACAGGGGTGGCGAGCAGTACTTC. Amino acids: CASSRDRGGEQYF.

The V call is TRBV2, the J call TRBJ2-1; TRBD1 might be the D (5 bases). The CDR3 has 15 residues. Germline-derived CDR1 and CDR2 are SNHLY and FYNNEI. V lost 6 bases, J lost 0 bases, and 12 bases lay in between. The CDR3 DNA sequence: TGTGCCAGCAGAAGACAGACAACCTCCTACAATGAGCAGTTCTTC. Translating gives CASRRQTTSYNEQFF.

Turning to this clone: The same CDR3 also results from other DNA sequences found in this sample. The chain is built from TRBV5-1 and TRBJ1-2; D ambiguous. This CDR3 comprises 13 residues. Germline values: CDR1 SGHRS, CDR2 YFSETQ. Deletions cut 1 base from V and 2 bases from J, with 6 bases between. CDR3 loop: CASSLQTNYGYTF. CDR3 DNA: TGCGCCAGCAGCTTGCAGACAAACTATGGCTACACCTTC.

V gene TRBV29-1 combines with J gene TRBJ1-2; 8 nucleotides agree with TRBD1. CDR1 is SQVTM and CDR2 is ANQGSEA in the germline V gene. With 2 bases clipped from V and 7 bases from J, the junction kept 9 bases outside the gene matches. This CDR3 contains 14 residues. The CDR3 nucleotides are TGCAGCGTTGAACGTCCCCAGGGGGCAGGTGGCTACACCTTC. This codes for CSVERPQGAGGYTF. Variable domain in full (rest from reference TRBV29-1 and TRBJ1-2): SAVISQKPSRDICQRGTSLTIQCQVDSQVTMMFWYRQQPGQSLTLIATANQGSEATYESGFVIDKFPISRPNLTFSTLTVSNMSPEDSSIYLCSVERPQGAGGYTFGSGTRLTVV.

The chain links TRBV6-5 to TRBJ1-2; possible D gene TRBD1, 5 bases. Per the germline V gene, CDR1 is MNHEY and CDR2 is SVGAGI. CDR3 length: 13 amino acids. Between the trimmed V and J ends, which lost 3 bases and 6 bases, there was a span of 11 bases. The CDR3, as DNA: TGTGCCAGCAGTTATCAGGGATATAATGGCTACACCTTC. It is translated as CASSYQGYNGYTF.

This clone was seen only once. The chain carries TRBV10-3 and TRBJ2-5; D is perhaps TRBD1 (7 bases). The V end was cut by 0 bases, the J end by 4 bases, with 12 bases between. CDR3 length equals 15 residues. Germline CDR1 reads ENHRY; CDR2 reads SYGVKD. The CDR3 bases are TGTGCCATCAGTGAGTCGAACAGGGGAGGAGAGACCCAGTACTTC. Its translation is CAISESNRGGETQYF.

The CDR3 reads CASSQGLLGGTQYF. The CDR3 DNA sequence: TGCGCCAGCAGCCAGGGACTTCTCGGAGGGACCCAGTACTTC. This rearrangement joins TRBV5-1 to TRBJ2-5, with TRBD2 as a possible D gene (6 bases). Germline assignment: CDR1 SGHRS and CDR2 YFSETQ. V was cut by 4 bases and J by 7 bases, with 17 bases left in between. CDR3 length: 14 residues. Filled out from reference TRBV5-1 and TRBJ2-5, the complete variable domain reads KAGVTQTPRYLIKTRGQQVTLSCSPISGHRSVSWYQQTPGQGLQFLFEYFSETQRNKGNFPGRFSGRQFSNSRSEMNVSTLELGDSALYLCASSQGLLGGTQYFGPGTRLLVL.

The V call is TRBV7-8, the J call TRBJ1-5; TRBD1 aligns across 7 bases. This CDR3 has 16 amino acids. Trimming took 0 bases from V and 5 from J; bases not matched to a gene: 7. In germline, CDR1 is SGHVS, CDR2 FQNEAQ. The CDR3 DNA reads TGTGCCAGCAGCTTAGCCACGGGACAGCGGGATCAGCCCCAGCATTTT. Protein sequence: CASSLATGQRDQPQHF.

The rearrangement uses TRBV6-4 and TRBJ2-3, with no clear D. Germline V gene sequence: CDR1 MRHNA, CDR2 SNTAGT. This CDR3 comprises 14 residues. V lost 6 bases, J lost 0 bases, and 10 bases lay in between. DNA of the CDR3: TGTGCCAGCAGACCCACTGTGAGCACAGATACGCAGTATTTT. Translation gives CASRPTVSTDTQYF.

The rearrangement joins TRBV2 to TRBJ1-4; a possible D gene is TRBD1 (6 bases). This CDR3 has 19 amino acids. Deletions cut 5 bases from V and 2 bases from J, with 24 bases between. Germline V lookup: CDR1 SNHLY, CDR2 FYNNEI. The CDR3 region is CASSSYHARLQGTNEKLFF. In nucleotides, the CDR3 is TGTGCCAGCAGTTCGTACCACGCAAGACTACAGGGCACTAATGAAAAACTGTTTTTT. Full variable domain (remainder filled in from reference TRBV2 and TRBJ1-4): EPEVTQTPSHQVTQMGQEVILRCVPISNHLYFYWYRQILGQKVEFLVSFYNNEISEKSEIFDDQFSVERPDGSNFTLKIRSTKLEDSAMYFCASSSYHARLQGTNEKLFFGSGTQLSVL.

In this sample, this clone turned up a few times. This CDR3 is CASSQTGTGAYEQYF. The CDR3 nucleotides are TGTGCCAGCAGCCAAACCGGGACAGGGGCCTACGAGCAGTACTTC. The genes are TRBV3-1 (or the pseudogene TRBV3-2) and TRBJ2-7, with 10 bases identical to TRBD1. With V trimmed by 2 bases and J by 2 bases, 3 bases remained unmatched. The germline CDR1 and CDR2 sequences are LGHDT and YNNKEL (reference sequence). The CDR3 has 15 amino acids.

The V gene is TRBV5-3, the J gene TRBJ1-1; weak D call: TRBD1 (6 bases). TRBV5-3 has ORF status, its function being uncertain. V was shortened by 4 bases and J by 6 bases, with 19 bases between the two germline ends. CDR3 length: 15 amino acids. This chain's CDR3 is CARSGGRNRSPEAFF. The CDR3 nucleotides read TGTGCCAGAAGCGGGGGCAGAAACAGGTCCCCTGAAGCTTTCTTT.

The chain employs TRBV18 and TRBJ1-1; D is unresolved. Per the germline V gene, CDR1 is KGHSH and CDR2 is LQKENI. There are 16 residues in the CDR3. The V gene lost 1 base and the J gene lost 0 bases, with 12 bases spanning the gap. The CDR3 reads CASSPRAGSLNTEAFF. The CDR3 DNA follows: TGTGCCAGCTCACCACGGGCAGGAAGCTTGAACACTGAAGCTTTCTTT.

This chain links TRBV19 with TRBJ2-7; TRBD1 aligns across 10 bases. After removal of 7 bases from V and 3 bases from J, the junction contained 3 bases not matched to a gene. The CDR3 is 13 amino acids. Per the germline V gene, CDR1 is LNHDA and CDR2 is SQIVND (reference sequence). CDR3 region: CASTGTGDYEQYF. The DNA of the CDR3 is TGTGCCAGTACCGGGACAGGGGACTACGAGCAGTACTTC.